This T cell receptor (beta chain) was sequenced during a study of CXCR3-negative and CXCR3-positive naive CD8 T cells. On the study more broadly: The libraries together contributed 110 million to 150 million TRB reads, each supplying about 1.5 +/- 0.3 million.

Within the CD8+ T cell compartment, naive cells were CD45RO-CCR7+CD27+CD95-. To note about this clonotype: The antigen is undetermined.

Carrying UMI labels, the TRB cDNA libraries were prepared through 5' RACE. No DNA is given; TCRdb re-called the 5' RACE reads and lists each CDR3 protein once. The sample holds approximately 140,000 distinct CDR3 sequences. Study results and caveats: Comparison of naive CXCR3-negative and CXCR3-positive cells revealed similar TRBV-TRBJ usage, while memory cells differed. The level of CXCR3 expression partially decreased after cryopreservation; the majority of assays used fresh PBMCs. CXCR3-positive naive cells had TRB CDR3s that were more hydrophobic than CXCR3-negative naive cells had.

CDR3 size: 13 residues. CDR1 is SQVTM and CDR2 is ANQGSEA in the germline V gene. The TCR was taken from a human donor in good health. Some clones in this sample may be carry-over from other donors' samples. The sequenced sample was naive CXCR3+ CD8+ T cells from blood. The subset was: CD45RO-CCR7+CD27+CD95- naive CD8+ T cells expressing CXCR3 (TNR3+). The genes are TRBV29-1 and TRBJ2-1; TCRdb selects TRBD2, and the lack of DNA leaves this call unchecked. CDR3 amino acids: CSVGLAGNNEQFF.